This T cell receptor (beta chain) was sequenced during a study of T cell repertoires in cytomegalovirus infection (dated by TCRdb to between 2018 and 2020). Study-wide context: Donor HLA type was relevant to the analysis, because carriage of CMV infection together with the matching HLA type was indicated by public TCR beta signatures.

Counted from cysteine to phenylalanine, this CDR3 has 13 amino acids. Only the CDR3 DNA is retained, 39 bases long and in frame from the first base. Between the V and J ends, shortened by 0 bases and 3 bases respectively, the junction contains 6 bases. The germline V gene (reference sequence) gives CDR1 as LNHNV and CDR2 as YYDKDF. What the research found in general, with its limitations: The ex vivo response was dominated by HLA-C-restricted CMV-specific TCR beta clonotypes, which also provided the single most frequent clonotype in two of eight donors. In both this cohort and an independent cohort of several hundred donors, the cumulative frequency of public TCR beta family members distinguished carriers of CMV infection plus the relevant HLA type.

In the case of this clonotype: Its recognized antigen is unknown. Qualities for individual bases were not recorded, and no much larger clone is one base off.

The listed sequencing device is Illumina HiSeq 1500. TCRdb itself trimmed the public reads at Q25 with fastp, ran MiXCR and retained productive beta chains. Every entry covers one CDR3 protein and lists the most common genes and DNA from its rows. A total of fewer than 700,000 distinct CDR3 sequences appear in this sample, approximately 25% of them only once. Of the sample, around 8% is held by the ten largest clones. This receptor was obtained from a human donor in good health (CMV status not recorded). Some clones in this sample may be carry-over from other donors' samples. The sequence links TRBV15 to TRBJ2-7; confidence is insufficient to name the D gene. The sequenced sample consisted of CD8+ T cells from PBMCs. The CDR3 amino acid sequence is: CATSRDLLYEQYF. The sequence in DNA is TGTGCCACCAGCAGAGACCTTCTCTACGAGCAGTACTTC.